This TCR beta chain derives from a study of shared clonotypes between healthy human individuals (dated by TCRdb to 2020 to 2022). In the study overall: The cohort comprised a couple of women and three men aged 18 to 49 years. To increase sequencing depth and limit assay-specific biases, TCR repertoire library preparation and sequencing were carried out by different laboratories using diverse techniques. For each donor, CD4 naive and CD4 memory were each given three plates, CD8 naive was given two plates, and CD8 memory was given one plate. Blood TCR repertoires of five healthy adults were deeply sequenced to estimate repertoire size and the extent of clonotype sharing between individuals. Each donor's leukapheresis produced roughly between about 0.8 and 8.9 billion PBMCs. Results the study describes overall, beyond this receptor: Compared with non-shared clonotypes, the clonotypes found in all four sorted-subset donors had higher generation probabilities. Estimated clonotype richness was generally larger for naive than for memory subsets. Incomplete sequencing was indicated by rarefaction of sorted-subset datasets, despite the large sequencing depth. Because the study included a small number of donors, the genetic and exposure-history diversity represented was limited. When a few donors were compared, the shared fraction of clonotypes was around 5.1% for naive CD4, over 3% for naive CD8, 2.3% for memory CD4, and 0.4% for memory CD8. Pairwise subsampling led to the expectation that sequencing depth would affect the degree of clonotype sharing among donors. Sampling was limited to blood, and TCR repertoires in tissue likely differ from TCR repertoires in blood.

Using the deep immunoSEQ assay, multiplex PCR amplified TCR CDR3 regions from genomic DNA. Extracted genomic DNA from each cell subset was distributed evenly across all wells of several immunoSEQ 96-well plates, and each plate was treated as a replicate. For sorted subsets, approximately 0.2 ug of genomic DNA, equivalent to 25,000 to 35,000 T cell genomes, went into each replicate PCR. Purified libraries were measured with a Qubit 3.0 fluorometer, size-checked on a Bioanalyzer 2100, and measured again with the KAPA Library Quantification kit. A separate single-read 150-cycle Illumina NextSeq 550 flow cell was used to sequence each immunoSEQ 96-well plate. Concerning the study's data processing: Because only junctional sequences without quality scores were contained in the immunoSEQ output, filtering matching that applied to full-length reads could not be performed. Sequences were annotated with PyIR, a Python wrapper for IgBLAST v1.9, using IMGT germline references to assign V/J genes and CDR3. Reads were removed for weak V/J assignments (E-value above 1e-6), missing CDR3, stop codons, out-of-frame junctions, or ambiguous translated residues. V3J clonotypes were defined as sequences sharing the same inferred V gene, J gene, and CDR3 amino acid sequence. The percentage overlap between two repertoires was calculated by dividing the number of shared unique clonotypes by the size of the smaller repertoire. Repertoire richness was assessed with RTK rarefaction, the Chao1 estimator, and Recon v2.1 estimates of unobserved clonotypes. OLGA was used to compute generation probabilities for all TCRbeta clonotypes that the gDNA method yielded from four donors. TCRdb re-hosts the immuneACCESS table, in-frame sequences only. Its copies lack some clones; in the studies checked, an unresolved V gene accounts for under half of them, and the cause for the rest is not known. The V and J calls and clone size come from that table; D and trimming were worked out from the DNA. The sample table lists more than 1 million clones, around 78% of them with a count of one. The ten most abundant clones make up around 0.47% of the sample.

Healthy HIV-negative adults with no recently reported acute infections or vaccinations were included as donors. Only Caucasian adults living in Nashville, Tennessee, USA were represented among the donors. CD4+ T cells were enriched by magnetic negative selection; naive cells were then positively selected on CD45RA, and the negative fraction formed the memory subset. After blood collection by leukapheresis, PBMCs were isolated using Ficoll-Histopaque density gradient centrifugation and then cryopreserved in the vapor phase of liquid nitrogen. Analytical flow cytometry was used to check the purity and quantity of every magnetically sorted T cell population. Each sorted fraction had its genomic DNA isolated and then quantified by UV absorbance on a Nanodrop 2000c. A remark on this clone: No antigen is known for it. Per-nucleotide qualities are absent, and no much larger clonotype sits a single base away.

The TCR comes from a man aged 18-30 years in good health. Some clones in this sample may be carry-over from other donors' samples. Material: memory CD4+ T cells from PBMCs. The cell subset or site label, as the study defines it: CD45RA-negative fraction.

For the CDR3, the sequence is CASSAGLVADTQYF. Read as DNA, the sequence is TGTGCCAGCTCAGCGGGACTAGTGGCAGATACGCAGTATTTT. Here the chain combines TRBV18 and TRBJ2-3; TRBD2 agrees with 8 junctional bases. The CDR3, cysteine through phenylalanine, is 14 amino acids long. Only the CDR3 region is kept as DNA, spanning 42 bases read in frame from base 1. At the junction V is shortened by 5 bases and J by 4 bases; bases outside the gene matches: 5. Based on the germline V gene, the CDR1 and CDR2 sequences are KGHSH and LQKENI.